The 21 T cell receptor beta chains in this list originate from one sample, sequenced in a study of blood T cell repertoires in COVID-19. Measured with immunoSEQ multiplex PCR; TCRdb has only the in-frame clones, and not every one. The sample holds fewer than 150,000 clones, 60% to 85% seen once. Specimen: peripheral blood. The receptors were sampled from a man aged 65 to 85 with acute or convalescent COVID-19.

This clone came up a few times. The V call is TRBV18, the J call TRBJ1-2; no clear D gene. Germline V gene lookup returns CDR1 KGHSH and CDR2 LQKENI. V was trimmed by 4 bases and J by 13 bases, leaving 13 bases between them. This CDR3 region has 11 residues. CDR3 sequence (DNA): TGTGCCAGCTCACGTAACTATGGCGGCACCTTC. Translation gives CASSRNYGGTF.

The rearrangement joins TRBV10-3 to TRBJ1-2, with 9 bases matching TRBD1. The germline CDR1 and CDR2 sequences are ENHRY and SYGVKD. J lost 2 bases, V lost 10 bases, and 2 bases had no gene match. The CDR3 has 12 residues. The CDR3 is CATGQGNYGYTF. CDR3 bases: TGTGCCACGGGACAGGGAAACTATGGCTACACCTTC.

The CDR3 spells CASSEGEVNYGYTF. The CDR3 DNA sequence: TGTGCCAGCAGTGAAGGGGAGGTAAACTATGGCTACACCTTC. This chain joins TRBV6-1 and TRBJ1-2, with D uncertain. The germline V gene encodes CDR1 MNHNS and CDR2 SASEGT. V lost 1 base, J lost 2 bases, and 8 bases lay in between. CDR3 length equals 14 residues.

This clone was observed once. This chain links TRBV12-3 or TRBV12-4 with TRBJ2-7; 7 bases match TRBD1. V was pared by 6 bases and J by 0 bases, with 2 bases of the junction left unmatched. The CDR3 contains 13 residues. In DNA form, the CDR3 reads TGTGCCAGCAGGACAGGGAGCTCCTACGAGCAGTACTTC. Protein product: CASRTGSSYEQYF.

This clone occurred once. V is TRBV27 and J is TRBJ1-5; 7 nucleotides agree with TRBD1. Germline lookup yields CDR1 MNHEY and CDR2 SMNVEV (reference sequence). V shed 6 bases, J shed 6 bases, and the junction held 11 bases outside the gene matches. CDR3 size: 15 residues. This CDR3 is CASRPTGVFGQPQHF. DNA for the CDR3: TGTGCCAGCAGACCTACAGGGGTTTTTGGTCAGCCCCAGCATTTT.

This clone was seen once. The chain combines TRBV5-5 with TRBJ1-3; no firm D call. Germline values: CDR1 SGHKS, CDR2 YYEKEE (reference sequence). Trimming took off 2 bases at V and 6 bases at J, with 12 bases between the two ends. The CDR3 has 14 residues. CDR3 coding DNA: TGTGCCAGCAGCTTTTCAGTGATTCAAAACACCATATATTTT. Protein sequence: CASSFSVIQNTIYF.

The chain employs TRBV10-3 and TRBJ1-2, with 9 bases aligning to TRBD1. The germline CDR1 and CDR2 sequences are ENHRY and SYGVKD. J lost 6 bases, V lost 3 bases, and 5 bases had no gene match. The CDR3 is 14 residues long. The CDR3 DNA reads TGTGCCATCAGTGAACAACAGGGGGCGAATGGCTACACCTTC. Translation gives CAISEQQGANGYTF.

V usage is TRBV6-5 and J usage is TRBJ1-1; D ambiguous. The CDR3 has 13 amino acids. V was shortened by 7 bases and J by 1 base, with 10 bases between the two germline ends. The germline CDR1 and CDR2 sequences are MNHEY and SVGAGI. CDR3 sequence: CASISRGNTEAFF. CDR3 bases: TGTGCCAGCATCTCGAGAGGGAACACTGAAGCTTTCTTT.

This clone has more than one count but fewer than ten. The chain uses TRBV19 and TRBJ1-4; 7 nucleotides align to TRBD1. V gave up 4 bases and J gave up 8 bases; unmatched junction bases: 7. The CDR3 sequence is 14 residues long. CDR1 LNHDA and CDR2 SQIVND come from the germline V gene (reference sequence). CDR3 amino acids: CASSTPTGREKLFF. CDR3 DNA sequence: TGTGCCAGTAGTACCCCGACAGGGAGGGAAAAACTGTTTTTT.

This chain uses TRBV11-1 with TRBJ1-2; D gene ambiguous. The CDR3 is made up of 13 amino acids. The V gene lost 5 bases and the J gene lost 2 bases, with 9 bases spanning the gap. Looked up from germline, CDR1 is SGHAT and CDR2 is FQDESV (reference sequence). This chain's CDR3 is CASSVQTNYGYTF. The CDR3 coding sequence is TGTGCCAGCAGCGTACAGACCAACTATGGCTACACCTTC.

This chain links TRBV3-1 (or the pseudogene TRBV3-2) with TRBJ2-7, with TRBD1 matching over 9 bases. The CDR3 covers 14 residues. Germline CDR1 LGHDT, CDR2 YNNKEL (reference sequence). The V and J ends lost 4 bases and 5 bases, in that order; junction bases with no gene match: 6. As DNA, the CDR3 is TGTGCCAGCAGCCTCTGGGACAGGGACGACGAGCAGTACTTC. Amino acids: CASSLWDRDDEQYF.

This chain uses TRBV12-5 with TRBJ1-5; D is perhaps TRBD1 (6 bases). In germline, CDR1 is LGHNT, CDR2 FRNRAP. Trimming removed 4 bases from V and 5 bases from J, with 12 bases in between. The CDR3 covers 14 residues. Written as DNA, the CDR3 is TGTGCTAGTGGTTATACAGGGAGTGATCAGCCCCAGCATTTT. Amino acid sequence: CASGYTGSDQPQHF.

The J gene is TRBJ1-1, the V gene TRBV5-1, with unresolved D. The CDR3 loop spans 14 amino acids. The V end was cut by 0 bases, the J end by 1 base, with 7 bases between. Germline CDR1 reads SGHRS; CDR2 reads YFSETQ. The CDR3 spells CASSLASGNTEAFF. The CDR3 DNA reads TGCGCCAGCAGCTTGGCTTCAGGGAACACTGAAGCTTTCTTT. Filled out from reference TRBV5-1 and TRBJ1-1, the complete variable domain reads KAGVTQTPRYLIKTRGQQVTLSCSPISGHRSVSWYQQTPGQGLQFLFEYFSETQRNKGNFPGRFSGRQFSNSRSEMNVSTLELGDSALYLCASSLASGNTEAFFGQGTRLTVV.

The chain links TRBV11-1 to TRBJ2-3; unclear D gene. V gave up 5 bases and J gave up 5 bases, with 8 bases separating them. The CDR3 runs to 12 residues. Germline CDR1 SGHAT, CDR2 FQDESV (reference sequence). The chain's CDR3 is CASSDWRDTQYF. The CDR3 DNA sequence: TGTGCCAGCAGCGACTGGAGAGATACGCAGTATTTT.

The chain has TRBV6-5 and TRBJ1-5, with 7 nucleotides matching TRBD1. Per germline, CDR1 MNHEY and CDR2 SVGAGI. Losses at the gene ends were 8 bases for V and 4 bases for J; bases not matched to a gene: 5. There are 13 residues in the CDR3. CDR3 DNA sequence: TGTGCCAGCTCGACAGGGTATAATCAGCCCCAGCATTTT. The encoded protein is CASSTGYNQPQHF.

The chain recombines TRBV10-3 with TRBJ1-1; the match to TRBD1 covers 7 bases. Per the germline V gene, CDR1 is ENHRY and CDR2 is SYGVKD. The CDR3 runs to 14 residues. V was pared by 4 bases and J by 5 bases, with 7 bases of the junction left unmatched. The CDR3 DNA reads TGTGCCATCAGTGGGTACAGGGGATCAACTGAAGCTTTCTTT. It encodes CAISGYRGSTEAFF.

The J gene is TRBJ2-5, the V gene TRBV14, with D tentatively TRBD1 (5 bases). CDR1 and CDR2 from the germline V gene are SGHDN and FVKESK. V was pared by 1 base and J by 0 bases, with 18 bases between. The CDR3 is 18 amino acids. DNA of the CDR3: TGTGCCAGCAGCCAAGTAACAACTAAGGGGATGTACCAAGAGACCCAGTACTTC. The encoded protein is CASSQVTTKGMYQETQYF.

This clone was seen a single time. The V and J genes are TRBV5-1 and TRBJ2-7; 7 bases agree with TRBD1. The J segment lost 4 bases and the V segment lost 5 bases, leaving 15 bases of the junction unmatched. The germline CDR1 and CDR2 sequences are SGHRS and YFSETQ. The CDR3 spans 16 residues. The chain's CDR3 is CASSMSVMTGYYEQYF. The CDR3 DNA sequence: TGCGCCAGCAGTATGTCCGTCATGACAGGGTATTACGAGCAGTACTTC.

The V call is TRBV7-8, the J call TRBJ1-1; TRBD1 agrees at 8 bases. The CDR3 covers 17 residues. Trimming cost V 1 base and J 4 bases; bases outside gene matches: 11. Germline V gives CDR1 SGHVS, CDR2 FQNEAQ. Here the CDR3 reads CASSLDSAGGLGTEAFF. In DNA form, the CDR3 reads TGTGCCAGCAGCTTAGACTCTGCAGGGGGCTTGGGCACTGAAGCTTTCTTT.

This clone was found a few times. The chain carries TRBV7-2 and TRBJ1-1; D remains unclear. Germline CDR1 and CDR2: SGHTA and FQGNSA. CDR3 length equals 14 residues. V was pared by 1 base and J by 2 bases, with 8 bases between. CDR3 DNA: TGTGCCAGCAGCTTAGTGCGTCTCAACACTGAAGCTTTCTTT. Encoded protein: CASSLVRLNTEAFF.

V is TRBV7-2 and J is TRBJ2-1; 9 nucleotides match TRBD2. Germline CDR1 reads SGHTA; CDR2 reads FQGNSA. The CDR3 runs 14 residues. The V and J ends lost 5 bases and 5 bases, in that order; junction bases with no gene match: 4. The CDR3 spells CASSIQRGDNEQFF. In nucleotides, the CDR3 is TGTGCCAGCAGCATTCAGCGGGGGGACAATGAGCAGTTCTTC. Using reference TRBV7-2 and TRBJ2-1 for the parts outside the CDR3, the full variable domain is GAGVSQSPSNKVTEKGKDVELRCDPISGHTALYWYRQSLGQGLEFLIYFQGNSAPDKSGLPSDRFSAERTGGSVSTLTIQRTQQEDSAVYLCASSIQRGDNEQFFGPGTRLTVL.